This TCR beta chain was documented in a study of cytomegalovirus exposure and HLA in healthy donors. Study-level points and caveats: Immune exposure information available was restricted to CMV serostatus.

CDR1 and CDR2 from the germline V gene are MDHEN and SYDVKM. Trimming took 3 bases from V and 1 from J, leaving 10 bases between them. The CDR3 has 14 amino acids. Comment on this clone: Its specificity is not known.

Researchers ran the PCR with 60 Vbeta and 13 Jbeta primers. How the authors handled the data: In a later analysis, of 80 million to 90 million unique beta chains, around 9.9 million appeared in at least two donors. Libraries were prepared by immunoSEQ multiplex PCR; TCRdb keeps only in-frame clonotypes and omits some of them. V and J calls and clone size come straight from that table; D and trimming were deduced from the DNA. The data hold 110,000 or so clones, with around four fifths observed a single time. Input material: PBMCs. This TCR was sampled from a woman in her thirties or forties in good health and CMV-seropositive. The V call is TRBV28, the J call TRBJ2-7, with unresolved D. The CDR3 coding sequence is TGTGCCAGCAGTTTGGGCTCGGTGTCCTACGAGCAGTACTTC. Residues: CASSLGSVSYEQYF.